This T cell receptor beta chain is from a study of blood T cell repertoires in COVID-19 (dated by TCRdb to 2019 to 2021). About the study as a whole: Samples covering the acute and convalescent phases of COVID-19 were provided by collaborators in the United States, Italy and Spain. The sample metadata nearly always contained a de-identified subject ID, COVID-19 status, age in years and sex. A freely available public database, intended as a resource for researchers studying the immune response to SARS-CoV-2, is where the repertoires were released. Subjects who had been exposed to COVID-19, were actively infected with it, or had recovered from it provided the deeply sampled blood TCRbeta repertoires that made up the dataset. HLA class I and class II types, where available, came from metadata supplied by the sample provider rather than from assay-based typing. The material from the prospective study consisted of cDNA or gDNA derived from T cells, B-cell-depleted T cells, or PBMCs. The samples were drawn from the first 160 participants of the ongoing ImmuneRACE study and from 1,200 or so subjects provided by 6 global collaborators. Beyond this particular receptor, the publication reports: The quantity of clinical and demographic metadata differed by source and by participant and was supplied without curation.

Enrolling through a virtual design, the prospective study's participants ranged in age from roughly 18 to 95 years and lived across roughly 24 United States geographic areas. Cohort assignment in the prospective study relied on participant-reported clinical history from a screening survey and a study questionnaire. Recovered participants in ImmuneRACE Cohort 3 were defined as having two consecutive negative NP/OP PCR tests, clearance from a healthcare professional, or resolution of symptoms. In the prospective study, whole blood, serum and a nasopharyngeal or oropharyngeal swab were collected from each participant by mobile phlebotomists. Additional blood draws and questionnaires over a 2-month period could optionally be provided by prospective study participants. Before DNA extraction, blood samples from the prospective study were shipped at room temperature or frozen. A note on this clone: Its binding antigen is unknown. Base qualities are not at hand, and no much larger clone is one base apart.

TCRbeta CDR3 regions were amplified from genomic DNA using the immunoSEQ Assay, a bias-controlled multiplex PCR. Concerning the study's data processing: The number of nucleated cells in each sample was estimated by amplification of reference gene primers within the assay. To quantify the absolute abundance of each unique TCRbeta CDR3 rearrangement, sequence reads were collapsed and filtered. For each sample, productive Simpson clonality was calculated as the square root of Simpson's diversity index over productive rearrangements. In its TCRdb copy, this immuneACCESS table keeps in-frame sequences only and misses some clones. Where compared with another copy, unresolved V genes explain less than half of these, and the others have no known cause. The V and J calls and clone size were taken over from that table, and D and trimming were inferred from the DNA. For this sample there are about 250,000 clones; around 90% appear just once. The ten top clones hold under 3.5% of the sample.

The CDR3 spans 15 residues, from the cysteine through the phenylalanine. Only CDR3 DNA remains: 45 bases, in frame from the first base. From V the trimming removes 2 bases and from J it removes 3 bases, while the gene matches leave 5 bases of the junction unaccounted for. CDR1 is given as MNHEY and CDR2 as SMNVEV, both from the germline V gene (reference sequence). Recombination linked TRBV27 to TRBJ2-3; TRBD2 fits 7 bases in the junction. The material sequenced was PBMCs or T cells enriched from blood (not recorded which). The clonotype was recovered from a woman between 50 and 59 years old who had recovered from COVID-19. At the DNA level, the sequence is TGTGCCAGCAGTTTAGCGGGAGTCTTAACAGATACGCAGTATTTT. It translates to CASSLAGVLTDTQYF.